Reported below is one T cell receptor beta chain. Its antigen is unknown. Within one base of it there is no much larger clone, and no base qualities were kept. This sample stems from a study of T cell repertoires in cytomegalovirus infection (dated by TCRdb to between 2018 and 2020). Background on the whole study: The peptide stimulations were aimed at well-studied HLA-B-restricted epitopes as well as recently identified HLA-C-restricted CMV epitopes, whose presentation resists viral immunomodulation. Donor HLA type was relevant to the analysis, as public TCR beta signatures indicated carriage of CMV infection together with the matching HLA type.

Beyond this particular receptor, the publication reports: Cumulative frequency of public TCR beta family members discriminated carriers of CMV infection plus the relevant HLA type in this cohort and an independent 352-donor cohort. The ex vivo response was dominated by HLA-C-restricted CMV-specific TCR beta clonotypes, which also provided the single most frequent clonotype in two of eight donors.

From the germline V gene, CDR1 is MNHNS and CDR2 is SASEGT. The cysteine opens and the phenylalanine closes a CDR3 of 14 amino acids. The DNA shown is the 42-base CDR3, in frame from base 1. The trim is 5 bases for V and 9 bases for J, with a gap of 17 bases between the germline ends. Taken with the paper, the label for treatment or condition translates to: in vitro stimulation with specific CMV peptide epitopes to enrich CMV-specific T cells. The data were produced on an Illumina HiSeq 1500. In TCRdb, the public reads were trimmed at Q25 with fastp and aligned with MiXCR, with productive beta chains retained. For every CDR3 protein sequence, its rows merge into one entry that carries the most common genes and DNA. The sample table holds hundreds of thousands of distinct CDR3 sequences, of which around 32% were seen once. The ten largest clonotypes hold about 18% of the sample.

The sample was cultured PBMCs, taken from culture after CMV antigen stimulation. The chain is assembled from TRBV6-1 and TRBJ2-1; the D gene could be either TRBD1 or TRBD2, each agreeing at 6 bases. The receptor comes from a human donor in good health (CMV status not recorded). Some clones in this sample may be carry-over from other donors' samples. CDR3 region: CASSRGLRGAEQFF. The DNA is TGTGCCAGCAGTAGGGGACTGAGGGGGGCTGAGCAGTTCTTC.